A single sample gave rise to the 18 T cell receptor beta chains below, sequenced in a study of cytomegalovirus exposure and HLA in healthy donors. PCR was performed using 60 Vbeta and 13 Jbeta primers. TCRdb keeps only in-frame clones here, not all; method: immunoSEQ multiplex PCR. The table lists around 71,000 clones, around 58% of them singletons, with around 5% in the top ten. Sequenced sample: PBMCs. The source is a man aged 25-45 years in good health and CMV-seropositive.

The CDR3 region is CASSQEQGGLEQYF. The DNA of the CDR3 is TGCGCCAGCAGCCAAGAACAAGGTGGGCTCGAGCAGTACTTC. The chain links TRBV4-3 to TRBJ2-7; D is uncertain. V lost 0 bases to trimming and J lost 6 bases, with 12 bases between them. The CDR3 is made up of 14 amino acids. CDR1 and CDR2 (germline): LGHNA, YSLEER.

V and J are TRBV7-2 and TRBJ1-3; unclear D gene. There are 15 residues in the CDR3. Trimming took off 3 bases at V and 4 bases at J, with 13 bases between the two ends. Germline lookup yields CDR1 SGHTA and CDR2 FQGNSA. The CDR3 DNA sequence: TGTGCCAGCAGCTTTTTACAGAGGGAGGGAAACACCATATATTTT. Its protein product is CASSFLQREGNTIYF. Together with reference TRBV7-2 and TRBJ1-3, the CDR3 gives the full variable domain: GAGVSQSPSNKVTEKGKDVELRCDPISGHTALYWYRQSLGQGLEFLIYFQGNSAPDKSGLPSDRFSAERTGGSVSTLTIQRTQQEDSAVYLCASSFLQREGNTIYFGEGSWLTVV.

This sequence joins TRBV4-1 and TRBJ2-7, with 12 bases identical to TRBD1. Looked up from germline, CDR1 is MGHRA and CDR2 is YSYEKL. V was pared by 4 bases and J by 4 bases, with 8 bases of the junction left unmatched. This CDR3 is built from 16 residues. The CDR3 nucleotides are TGCGCCAGCAGCCCCGGGACAGGGGGCGCCAGGTACGAGCAGTACTTC. This sequence encodes CASSPGTGGARYEQYF.

V gene TRBV18 combines with J gene TRBJ2-5; D ambiguous. This CDR3 comprises 13 residues. V gave up 3 bases and J gave up 3 bases, with 8 bases separating them. CDR1 and CDR2 (germline): KGHSH, LQKENI. The CDR3 loop reads CASSPGTKETQYF. The DNA for the CDR3 is TGTGCCAGCTCACCGGGCACAAAAGAGACCCAGTACTTC. The full variable domain, with the rest looked up from reference TRBV18 and TRBJ2-5, is NAGVMQNPRHLVRRRGQEARLRCSPMKGHSHVYWYRQLPEEGLKFMVYLQKENIIDESGMPKERFSAEFPKEGPSILRIQQVVRGDSAAYFCASSPGTKETQYFGPGTRLLVL.

This chain joins TRBV5-1 and TRBJ2-1; 7 bases align to TRBD2. The V gene's germline CDR1 is SGHRS and CDR2 YFSETQ. V lost 1 base, J lost 6 bases, and 1 base stayed unmatched. The CDR3 contains 13 residues. In nucleotides, the CDR3 is TGCGCCAGCAGCTTGCTAGCGGTCAATGAGCAGTTCTTC. The encoded protein is CASSLLAVNEQFF.

The J gene is TRBJ1-5, the V gene TRBV19; 7 positions agree with TRBD1. The CDR3 covers 15 residues. Germline-derived CDR1 and CDR2 are LNHDA and SQIVND (reference sequence). Trimming at V came to 6 bases and at J to 5 bases, leaving 10 bases not matched to a gene. The DNA for the CDR3 is TGTGCCAGTAGCAGACAGGGCGGGGGGGATCAGCCCCAGCATTTT. As protein: CASSRQGGGDQPQHF.

In its sample, this clone was seen a few times. The chain combines TRBV27 with TRBJ2-1; tentative D call: TRBD2 (6 bases). The CDR3 is 19 amino acids. V was clipped by 0 bases and J by 6 bases, with 24 bases between them. The germline V gene encodes CDR1 MNHEY and CDR2 SMNVEV (reference sequence). CDR3 nucleotide sequence: TGTGCCAGCAGTTTATCGACGCTGCGGGGATCACTCGCGGGCAATGAGCAGTTCTTC. Amino acids: CASSLSTLRGSLAGNEQFF.

J is TRBJ1-4 and V is TRBV6-1; 9 positions match TRBD1. This CDR3 has 15 amino acids. In germline, CDR1 is MNHNS, CDR2 SASEGT. J was trimmed by 6 bases and V by 1 base; bases with no gene match: 3. The CDR3 coding sequence is TGTGCCAGCAGTGAAGAGACAGGGGGGCATGAAAAACTGTTTTTT. Its translation is CASSEETGGHEKLFF.

This sequence joins TRBV28 and TRBJ1-5, with unresolved D. Germline CDR1 and CDR2: MDHEN and SYDVKM. Trimming removed 3 bases at V and 6 bases at J, with 9 bases between. This CDR3 has 13 amino acids. The CDR3 loop reads CASSFEEVQPQHF. The CDR3 bases are TGTGCCAGCAGTTTTGAGGAGGTTCAGCCCCAGCATTTT.

This rearrangement joins TRBV5-1 to TRBJ1-4; 7 nucleotides align to TRBD1. The CDR3 covers 14 residues. Losses at the gene ends were 0 bases for V and 5 bases for J; bases not matched to a gene: 1. Looked up from germline, CDR1 is SGHRS and CDR2 is YFSETQ. CDR3 sequence (DNA): TGCGCCAGCAGCTTGGACAGGGGAAATGAAAAACTGTTTTTT. Protein: CASSLDRGNEKLFF.

V and J are TRBV13 and TRBJ2-7, with 8 nucleotides matching TRBD2. Germline loops: CDR1 PRHDT, CDR2 FYEKMQ (reference sequence). Trimming at V came to 4 bases and at J to 5 bases, leaving 13 bases not matched to a gene. The CDR3 contains 16 residues. The CDR3 DNA reads TGTGCCAGCAGCTCTTATGTGCGCGGGGGGCGGCACGAGCAGTACTTC. It is translated as CASSSYVRGGRHEQYF.

This rearrangement joins TRBV6-5 to TRBJ1-6, with D perhaps TRBD1 (6 bases). This CDR3 is 14 amino acids long. The germline gives CDR1 MNHEY, CDR2 SVGAGI. V was trimmed by 5 bases and J by 14 bases, leaving 19 bases between them. The CDR3, as DNA: TGTGCCAGCAGTCAATTAATTACAGGGTTTACCCTCCACTTT. This encodes CASSQLITGFTLHF.

The chain uses TRBV28 and TRBJ2-7; D remains unclear. The germline gives CDR1 MDHEN, CDR2 SYDVKM. This CDR3 contains 15 residues. Trimming removed 1 base at V and 2 bases at J, with 12 bases between. CDR3 residues: CASSLSGIATYEQYF. The CDR3 DNA reads TGTGCCAGCAGTTTATCTGGTATCGCGACCTACGAGCAGTACTTC.

The V and J genes are TRBV12-5 and TRBJ2-1; 8 positions match TRBD1. Trimming took 3 bases from V and 8 from J; bases not matched to a gene: 9. The CDR3 is 15 amino acids. Germline values: CDR1 LGHNT, CDR2 FRNRAP. In nucleotides, the CDR3 is TGTGCTAGTGGTTTCCGGCAGGGGGCCGTTCATGAGCAGTTCTTC. Translating gives CASGFRQGAVHEQFF.

This clone was found a few times. This sequence joins TRBV29-1 and TRBJ2-5, with 14 bases lining up with TRBD2. The J call could be wrong; TRBJ2-7 is a better fit for the DNA end. Per germline, CDR1 SQVTM and CDR2 ANQGSEA. This CDR3 has 15 amino acids. The CDR3 region is CSVDIGLAGGFEQYF. The CDR3 DNA follows: TGCAGCGTTGATATTGGACTAGCGGGAGGTTTCGAGCAGTACTTC.

CDR3 sequence: CASSEGLAARETQYF. CDR3 nucleotide sequence: TGTGCCAGCAGTGAAGGACTAGCGGCACGAGAGACCCAGTACTTC. The chain uses TRBV28 and TRBJ2-5; 10 bases are a match to TRBD2. Germline V gives CDR1 MDHEN, CDR2 SYDVKM. J gave up 4 bases and V 5 bases, and 7 bases lay outside the gene matches. The CDR3 runs to 15 residues.

The chain has TRBV18 and TRBJ2-4, with TRBD2 matching over 7 bases. The CDR3 runs to 17 residues. The germline V gene encodes CDR1 KGHSH and CDR2 LQKENI. The junction had 8 bases not matched to a gene; V was cut back by 0 bases and J by 3 bases. The CDR3 DNA reads as TGTGCCAGCTCACCACCCCGGACGGGGGGAGGCAAAAACATTCAGTACTTC. It yields the protein CASSPPRTGGGKNIQYF.

A single count supports this clone. This rearrangement joins TRBV7-9 to TRBJ1-1; 8 bases map to TRBD1. This CDR3 comprises 12 residues. J gave up 11 bases and V 1 base, and 3 bases lay outside the gene matches. Germline V gene data show CDR1 as SEHNR and CDR2 as FQNEAQ (reference sequence). CDR3 DNA sequence: TGTGCCAGCAGCTTAGGAGACAGGGGTGCTTTCTTT. Encoded protein: CASSLGDRGAFF.